The 9 T cell receptor beta chains presented below share a single source sample, sequenced in a study of T cells in Graves' hyperthyroidism and ophthalmopathy. Amplified TCR beta CDR3 regions came from RNA transcripts. First-round RT-PCR targeting the TCR CDR3 was performed with the HTBI primer set. TCRdb fed the multiplex PCR reads into MiXCR, producing one record per CDR3 protein. The sample lists fewer than 350,000 distinct CDR3 sequences; 15% to 20% were seen once. Sequencing was performed on blood. The origin of the receptors is a middle-aged woman with Graves' ophthalmopathy.

This clonotype was seen only a few times. CDR3 in DNA: TGTGCCAGCAGTGGACAGGGGTCCCTAAATCAGCCCCAGCATTTT. Protein sequence: CASSGQGSLNQPQHF. The chain joins TRBV28 to TRBJ1-5, with TRBD1 identical over 9 bases. Trimming removed 5 bases from V and 4 bases from J; junction bases left unmatched: 6. Per the germline V gene, CDR1 is MDHEN and CDR2 is SYDVKM. The CDR3 extends over 15 amino acids. The full variable domain, with the rest looked up from reference TRBV28 and TRBJ1-5, is DVKVTQSSRYLVKRTGEKVFLECVQDMDHENMFWYRQDPGLGLRLIYFSYDVKMKEKGDIPEGYSVSREKKERFSLILESASTNQTSMYLCASSGQGSLNQPQHFGDGTRLSIL.

This clonotype was seen repeatedly, ten times or more. This chain links TRBV10-3 with TRBJ2-7; D ambiguous. V lost 0 bases, J lost 6 bases, and 15 bases lay in between. Per the germline V gene, CDR1 is ENHRY and CDR2 is SYGVKD. This CDR3 is built from 15 residues. CDR3 sequence (DNA): TGTGCCATCAGTGAGTCTATAAGTCCAGCACCCGAGCAGTACTTC. Translation gives CAISESISPAPEQYF.

The genes are TRBV28 and TRBJ1-2, with 9 bases identical to TRBD1. This CDR3 comprises 13 residues. V trimming: 6 bases; J trimming: 8 bases; junction bases outside the gene matches: 7. The V gene's germline CDR1 is MDHEN and CDR2 SYDVKM. The CDR3 loop reads CASRTGGSQGYTF. The CDR3 DNA follows: TGTGCCAGCAGGACAGGGGGATCGCAAGGCTACACCTTC.

V and J are TRBV6-1 and TRBJ2-5, with TRBD2 matching 8 bases. The V gene's germline CDR1 is MNHNS and CDR2 SASEGT. V dropped 7 bases and J dropped 3; count of bases not matched to a gene: 10. This CDR3 has 15 residues. This CDR3 reads CASTRGRRGEETQYF. The CDR3 nucleotides read TGTGCCAGCACTCGGGGGCGGCGGGGGGAAGAGACCCAGTACTTC.

This clonotype was counted at least ten times. V gene TRBV13 combines with J gene TRBJ2-1, with 11 bases fitting TRBD2. The CDR3 loop spans 18 amino acids. CDR1 and CDR2 from the germline V gene are PRHDT and FYEKMQ (reference sequence). V dropped 8 bases and J dropped 4; count of bases not matched to a gene: 16. The CDR3 DNA reads TGTGCCAGCGGACCCTTAGCGGGAGGGTCCCCCTTATACAATGAGCAGTTCTTC. It translates to CASGPLAGGSPLYNEQFF. The complete variable domain, with remaining parts taken from reference TRBV13 and TRBJ2-1, reads AAGVIQSPRHLIKEKRETATLKCYPIPRHDTVYWYQQGPGQDPQFLISFYEKMQSDKGSIPDRFSAQQFSDYHSELNMSSLELGDSALYFCASGPLAGGSPLYNEQFFGPGTRLTVL.

This clonotype has at least ten counts. This chain uses TRBV9 with TRBJ1-2, with D possibly TRBD1 on 5 matching bases. The CDR3 length is 14 residues. Germline CDR1 reads SGDLS; CDR2 reads YYNGEE. V gave up 3 bases and J gave up 4 bases, with 13 bases separating them. The CDR3 DNA is TGTGCCAGCAGCGCCCCGGACACCTTCTATGGCTACACCTTC. It specifies CASSAPDTFYGYTF.

This clonotype was seen many times. The chain couples TRBV5-1 to TRBJ1-5; no clear D gene. The CDR3 consists of 14 residues. Deletions cut 0 bases from V and 6 bases from J, with 10 bases between. CDR1 SGHRS and CDR2 YFSETQ come from the germline V gene. CDR3 DNA: TGCGCCAGCAGCTTGGAAGGGTCTGGTCAGCCCCAGCATTTT. It yields the protein CASSLEGSGQPQHF.

This clonotype was seen at least ten times. J is TRBJ2-5 and V is TRBV6-2 or TRBV6-3; D gene unclear. Germline V gives CDR1 MNHEY, CDR2 SVGEGT. With 7 bases removed from V and 2 bases from J, the gap between germline ends came to 17 bases. The CDR3 totals 15 residues. In DNA, the CDR3 is TGTGCCAGCAAAGCCGGTGTTAGTACTCAAGAGACCCAGTACTTC. Its protein product is CASKAGVSTQETQYF.

This clonotype showed up many times. The chain uses TRBV7-8 and TRBJ2-7, with D possibly TRBD1 on 5 matching bases. CDR3 length equals 14 residues. The V end lost 2 bases, the J end lost 3 bases, and 11 bases lay between the germline ends. The germline V gene encodes CDR1 SGHVS and CDR2 FQNEAQ. The CDR3 is CASSLKGVGYEQYF. The CDR3 bases are TGTGCCAGCAGCTTAAAAGGGGTTGGCTACGAGCAGTACTTC.